This note documents a single T cell receptor beta chain sequence. Its specificity is not known. This specimen belongs to a study of CD8 T cells in ankylosing spondylitis. General study results and limits: Disease-linked clones were reportedly significantly enriched in matched ankylosing spondylitis synovial fluid. A TCR beta motif of several highly homologous variants appeared characteristic of ankylosing spondylitis blood.

A single record per CDR3 protein comes from TCRdb applying MiXCR to the 5' RACE reads. Altogether around 390,000 distinct CDR3 sequences are present, 20% to 25% being singletons, with the ten largest covering roughly a sixth. The TCR comes from a male donor with ankylosing spondylitis. The sample taken for sequencing was blood, either unsorted or a sorted T cell fraction (not recorded which).

This chain's CDR3 is CAISESGDLVNIQYF. CDR3 DNA sequence: TGTGCCATCAGTGAGTCGGGGGACTTGGTAAACATTCAGTACTTC. The V call is TRBV10-3, the J call TRBJ2-4, with D tentatively TRBD2 (6 bases). Germline assignment: CDR1 ENHRY and CDR2 SYGVKD. The CDR3 runs to 15 residues. V was pared by 0 bases and J by 6 bases, with 12 bases between.